One and the same sample provided the 27 T cell receptor beta chains below, sequenced in a study of T cell responses to AZD1222 COVID-19 vaccine. Clones were read by immunoSEQ multiplex PCR, and TCRdb kept only the in-frame ones, dropping some. Of more than 140,000 clones in the sample, 88% are singletons; the top ten hold more than 2%. Sequences were derived from peripheral blood, sampled on day 0 of AZD1222 vaccination. The source is an adult in good health.

This clone appeared a few times. V gene TRBV6-6 combines with J gene TRBJ2-1, with a weak D call TRBD1 (6 bases). CDR3 size: 16 residues. Germline V lookup: CDR1 MNHNY, CDR2 SVGAGI (reference sequence). V gave up 4 bases and J gave up 1 base, with 14 bases separating them. CDR3 sequence (DNA): TGTGCCAGCAGTTCGCGGACAGCGACGTCCTACAATGAGCAGTTCTTC. Translating gives CASSSRTATSYNEQFF.

The genes are TRBV11-3 and TRBJ2-3; 7 nucleotides line up with TRBD2. CDR1 SGHNT and CDR2 YENEEA come from the germline V gene. Trimming removed 5 bases from V and 3 bases from J; junction bases left unmatched: 14. This CDR3 region has 17 residues. The CDR3, as DNA: TGTGCCAGCAGCGTTGCCCGGGGGGTGACCGTAACAGATACGCAGTATTTT. The encoded protein is CASSVARGVTVTDTQYF.

The J gene is TRBJ1-4, the V gene TRBV30; no clear D. Trimming took 3 bases from V and 4 from J, leaving 6 bases between them. Germline loops: CDR1 GTSNPN, CDR2 SVGIG (reference sequence). This CDR3 comprises 12 residues. CDR3 protein: CAWSDNNEKLFF. The CDR3 bases are TGTGCCTGGAGCGACAATAATGAAAAACTGTTTTTT.

The V call is TRBV7-6, the J call TRBJ2-3, with D hard to call. V shed 5 bases and J shed 5 bases, with 8 bases lying between them. Germline V gives CDR1 SGHVS, CDR2 FNYEAQ. The length of the CDR3 is 12 residues. CDR3 DNA sequence: TGTGCCAGCAGCGAGCTGGAAGATACGCAGTATTTT. It is translated as CASSELEDTQYF. Complete variable domain (other parts from reference TRBV7-6 and TRBJ2-3): GAGVSQSPRYKVTKRGQDVALRCDPISGHVSLYWYRQALGQGPEFLTYFNYEAQQDKSGLPNDRFSAERPEGSISTLTIQRTEQRDSAMYRCASSELEDTQYFGPGTRLTVL.

This clone was detected only once. The V and J genes are TRBV12-1 and TRBJ2-7; no DNA check was done on the table's D call, TRBD2. TRBV12-1 is recorded as a pseudogene. The CDR3 contains 20 residues. The CDR3 is CASSRGIPKAGTSYYYEQYF. The CDR3 nucleotides read TGTGCCAGCAGCCGTGGGATACCGAAGGCCGGGACTAGTTATTACTACGAGCAGTACTTC.

The rearrangement joins TRBV4-1 to TRBJ2-1; D is unresolved. The CDR3 is made up of 17 amino acids. Germline V lookup: CDR1 MGHRA, CDR2 YSYEKL. V lost 0 bases and J lost 1, with 13 bases in between. The CDR3 coding sequence is TGCGCCAGCAGCCAAGAATCAAGCCTGCGATCCTACAATGAGCAGTTCTTC. Its protein is CASSQESSLRSYNEQFF.

The chain couples TRBV4-1 to TRBJ1-3; no reliable D call. Germline-derived CDR1 and CDR2 are MGHRA and YSYEKL. The CDR3 covers 15 residues. Trimming removed 0 bases at V and 0 bases at J, with 6 bases between. The CDR3 loop reads CASSQDHSSGNTIYF. The CDR3 region has the DNA TGCGCCAGCAGCCAAGACCACAGCTCTGGAAACACCATATATTTT.

A single count supports this clone. The chain has TRBV6-7 and TRBJ1-1, with TRBD1 matching over 9 bases. TRBV6-7 is an open reading frame whose function is uncertain. V shed 2 bases, J shed 3 bases, and the junction held 10 bases outside the gene matches. The CDR3 consists of 17 residues. This CDR3 is CASSYTQRQGGDTEAFF. CDR3 sequence (DNA): TGTGCCAGCAGTTACACCCAAAGACAGGGGGGGGACACTGAAGCTTTCTTT.

This CDR3 is CASSLVPGASGQPQHF. CDR3 in DNA: TGTGCCAGCAGCTTGGTGCCAGGGGCGTCAGGTCAGCCCCAGCATTTT. The chain joins TRBV5-5 to TRBJ1-5; TRBD1 is a possible D gene (6 bases). Germline loops: CDR1 SGHKS, CDR2 YYEKEE (reference sequence). V lost 0 bases and J lost 6, with 16 bases in between. This CDR3 has 16 amino acids.

The chain carries TRBV20-1 and TRBJ1-2; D is unclear. V dropped 5 bases and J dropped 5 bases, with 6 bases sitting between them. This CDR3 is 10 amino acids long. Germline V lookup: CDR1 DFQATT, CDR2 SNEGSKA (reference sequence). Here the CDR3 DNA reads TGCAGTGCTCCCCTTTATGGCTACACCTTC. It codes for CSAPLYGYTF.

CDR3 sequence: CASSLGQGDQKLFF. In DNA form, the CDR3 reads TGTGCCAGCAGCTTGGGACAGGGGGATCAAAAACTGTTTTTT. The chain joins TRBV7-9 to TRBJ1-4, with 11 bases lining up with TRBD1. The V gene's germline CDR1 is SEHNR and CDR2 FQNEAQ (reference sequence). This CDR3 is 14 amino acids long. Trimming removed 3 bases from V and 9 bases from J; junction bases left unmatched: 3. The whole variable domain, filled in from reference TRBV7-9 and TRBJ1-4, reads DTGVSQNPRHKITKRGQNVTFRCDPISEHNRLYWYRQTLGQGPEFLTYFQNEAQLEKSRLLSDRFSAERPKGSFSTLEIQRTEQGDSAMYLCASSLGQGDQKLFFGSGTQLSVL.

CDR3 sequence (DNA): TGTGCCAGCAGCCAACCGGAGAGCTCCTACAATGAGCAGTTCTTC. The encoded protein is CASSQPESSYNEQFF. The chain combines TRBV4-2 with TRBJ2-1; D gene ambiguous. CDR1 and CDR2 (germline): LGHNA, YNFKEQ. The CDR3 contains 15 residues. Trimming took off 2 bases at V and 0 bases at J, with 8 bases between the two ends.

Of note for this clone: In the same sample, other DNA sequences code for this CDR3. The V call is TRBV7-3, the J call TRBJ2-1; 10 bases line up with TRBD2. With 3 bases clipped from V and 4 bases from J, the junction kept 6 bases outside the gene matches. Germline CDR1 and CDR2: SGHTA and FQGTGA. The CDR3 contains 16 residues. The CDR3 sequence: CASSFTGTSAYNEQFF. The CDR3 DNA reads as TGTGCCAGCAGCTTCACCGGGACTAGCGCATACAATGAGCAGTTCTTC.

The V and J genes are TRBV9 and TRBJ2-4; TRBD2 aligns across 9 bases. The CDR3 sequence is 17 residues long. Germline loops: CDR1 SGDLS, CDR2 YYNGEE. V trimming: 0 bases; J trimming: 6 bases; junction bases outside the gene matches: 10. CDR3 region: CASSVVASGTMGNIQYF. The CDR3, as DNA: TGTGCCAGCAGCGTAGTGGCTAGCGGGACGATGGGAAACATTCAGTACTTC.

This clone was seen just once. CDR3: CASSLWSGDTQYF. The CDR3 region has the DNA TGTGCCAGCAGCCTATGGAGCGGCGATACGCAGTATTTT. V and J are TRBV7-3 and TRBJ2-3, with D perhaps TRBD2 (5 bases). Deletions cut 5 bases from V and 6 bases from J, with 12 bases between. The germline CDR1 and CDR2 sequences are SGHTA and FQGTGA. This CDR3 has 13 amino acids.

The chain is built from TRBV5-1 and TRBJ2-1, with D hard to call. There are 11 residues in the CDR3. Trimming took off 4 bases at V and 7 bases at J, with 6 bases between the two ends. Per germline, CDR1 SGHRS and CDR2 YFSETQ. The CDR3 DNA follows: TGCGCCAGCAGCCAAGCTAATGAGCAGTTCTTC. This sequence encodes CASSQANEQFF. The full variable domain, with the rest looked up from reference TRBV5-1 and TRBJ2-1, is KAGVTQTPRYLIKTRGQQVTLSCSPISGHRSVSWYQQTPGQGLQFLFEYFSETQRNKGNFPGRFSGRQFSNSRSEMNVSTLELGDSALYLCASSQANEQFFGPGTRLTVL.

This chain connects TRBV30 to TRBJ1-2; D unclear. The CDR3 has 14 amino acids. Trimming removed 3 bases from V and 5 bases from J, with 16 bases in between. CDR1 and CDR2 (germline): GTSNPN, SVGIG (reference sequence). CDR3 nucleotide sequence: TGTGCCTGGAGCCCCCCCTGGACGGAGTATGGCTACACCTTC. Translating gives CAWSPPWTEYGYTF.

The genes are TRBV5-1 and TRBJ1-4; D is unresolved. Trimming took 4 bases from V and 11 from J, leaving 6 bases between them. From germline, CDR1 is SGHRS and CDR2 YFSETQ. CDR3 length: 10 amino acids. As DNA, the CDR3 is TGCGCCAGCAGCGAGGAGAAACTGTTTTTT. Residues: CASSEEKLFF.

Only one count was recorded for this clone. The rearrangement uses TRBV10-3 and TRBJ1-5; 8 bases match TRBD1. The CDR3 contains 13 residues. Trimming took 4 bases from V and 12 from J; bases not matched to a gene: 8. The germline V gene has CDR1 ENHRY and CDR2 SYGVKD. CDR3 protein: CAISGTDRERQHF. CDR3 DNA sequence: TGTGCCATCAGTGGGACGGACAGGGAACGCCAGCATTTT.

J is TRBJ2-1 and V is TRBV4-3, with 10 bases matching TRBD2. With V trimmed by 1 base and J by 4 bases, 7 bases remained unmatched. The CDR3 has 17 amino acids. Germline loops: CDR1 LGHNA, CDR2 YSLEER. This chain's CDR3 is CASSQVEGTSVYNEQFF. CDR3 DNA sequence: TGCGCCAGCAGCCAAGTAGAGGGGACTAGCGTTTACAATGAGCAGTTCTTC.

The chain joins TRBV4-3 to TRBJ1-2; a weak D match, TRBD1 (5 bases). The V gene's germline CDR1 is LGHNA and CDR2 YSLEER. V lost 0 bases to trimming and J lost 4 bases, with 12 bases between them. CDR3 size: 15 residues. The CDR3 nucleotides are TGCGCCAGCAGCCAAGATGTGGCCAGGGTCTATGGCTACACCTTC. This sequence encodes CASSQDVARVYGYTF.

CDR3 loop: CASSLGGQGKYGYTF. DNA of the CDR3: TGTGCCAGCAGCTTGGGAGGGCAGGGCAAGTATGGCTACACCTTC. The V call is TRBV5-4, the J call TRBJ1-2; perhaps TRBD1 as D (5 bases). The V end was cut by 0 bases, the J end by 5 bases, with 14 bases between. CDR1 and CDR2 from the germline V gene are SGHNT and YYREEE (reference sequence). This CDR3 has 15 residues.

The V and J genes are TRBV27 and TRBJ1-1; a possible D gene is TRBD1 (5 bases). The germline V gene encodes CDR1 MNHEY and CDR2 SMNVEV (reference sequence). Trimming left V 2 bases short and J 5 bases short, with 15 bases between. The CDR3 length is 15 residues. The CDR3 nucleotides read TGTGCCAGCAGTTTAGGGCGGCAGGGCCCTACTGAAGCTTTCTTT. Its translation: CASSLGRQGPTEAFF.

The V and J genes are TRBV7-2 and TRBJ1-5; D is undetermined. V shed 3 bases and J shed 5 bases, with 11 bases lying between them. CDR3 length: 14 residues. CDR1 is SGHTA, CDR2 FQGNSA, per germline. CDR3 nucleotides: TGTGCCAGCAGCTTCCCAGAAACCTATCAGCCCCAGCATTTT. Protein product: CASSFPETYQPQHF.

The rearrangement links TRBV10-3 to TRBJ2-3; a weak D match, TRBD2 (5 bases). The CDR3 has 15 residues. V was shortened by 8 bases and J by 6 bases, with 21 bases between the two germline ends. CDR1 is ENHRY and CDR2 is SYGVKD in the germline V gene. Here the CDR3 reads CAILKEGTLFDTQYF. CDR3 nucleotides: TGTGCCATCCTAAAAGAGGGTACGCTCTTTGATACGCAGTATTTT.

The chain couples TRBV7-2 to TRBJ1-5; D not certain. CDR3 size: 13 residues. V lost 1 base and J 1 base, leaving 2 bases between the germline ends. The germline gives CDR1 SGHTA, CDR2 FQGNSA. The CDR3 DNA sequence: TGTGCCAGCAGCTTAGACAGCAATCAGCCCCAGCATTTT. This codes for CASSLDSNQPQHF.

V and J are TRBV18 and TRBJ1-1, with D possibly being TRBD1 (5 bases). Trimming cost V 2 bases and J 6 bases, with 13 bases left between them. The germline V gene encodes CDR1 KGHSH and CDR2 LQKENI. This CDR3 comprises 14 residues. This CDR3 reads CASSPGTLGAEAFF. The CDR3 DNA follows: TGTGCCAGCTCACCAGGGACCCTAGGCGCTGAAGCTTTCTTT.